Presented here are 26 T cell receptor beta chains from one specimen sequenced in a study of T-cell memory formation after mild COVID-19. Each CDR3 protein is one row after TCRdb ran MiXCR on the 5' RACE reads. This table holds about 250,000 distinct CDR3 sequences, 15% found once. Sequenced material: PBMCs or a T cell subset sorted from them (not recorded which). These receptors were obtained from an adult woman who had mild COVID-19 (a few samples of this study predate the infection). Cell type and time point are not known.

The chain carries TRBV10-3 and TRBJ2-7; D call uncertain. The CDR3 runs 11 residues. The V and J ends lost 0 bases and 7 bases respectively, with 4 bases between them. Looked up from germline, CDR1 is ENHRY and CDR2 is SYGVKD. The CDR3 bases are TGTGCCATCAGTGAGTCAGGGGAGCAGTACTTC. The encoded protein is CAISESGEQYF.

This clonotype was seen only a few times. The chain links TRBV6-1 to TRBJ2-5, with D possibly being TRBD2 (7 bases). Per germline, CDR1 MNHNS and CDR2 SASEGT. The V and J ends lost 8 bases and 4 bases respectively, with 17 bases between them. The length of the CDR3 is 14 residues. The CDR3 DNA reads as TGTGCCAGCTGCTCGGCGGGGGCGCGAGAGACCCAGTACTTC. Protein product: CASCSAGARETQYF.

The chain employs TRBV7-2 and TRBJ1-1; D remains unclear. In germline, CDR1 is SGHTA, CDR2 FQGNSA. V was pared by 2 bases and J by 6 bases, with 10 bases between. CDR3 length equals 13 residues. The CDR3 loop is CASSLTTSSEAFF. CDR3 coding DNA: TGTGCCAGCAGCTTAACGACTTCCTCTGAAGCTTTCTTT.

The chain couples TRBV18 to TRBJ1-2; D gene ambiguous. With 3 bases removed from V and 8 bases from J, the gap between germline ends came to 13 bases. The CDR3 runs to 13 residues. In germline, CDR1 is KGHSH, CDR2 LQKENI. The CDR3 DNA sequence: TGTGCCAGCTCACCCTCCGGCGGCTTGGGCTACACCTTC. This encodes CASSPSGGLGYTF.

This clonotype was observed a handful of times. Relative to the germline gene, one junction end is altered; a read error may explain this. This chain's CDR3 is CASSPPNQPIEQFF. CDR3 in DNA: TGTGCCAGCTCGCCACCAAACCAACCGATTGAGCAGTTCTTC. The V call is TRBV18, the J call TRBJ2-1, with no clear D. The germline V gene has CDR1 KGHSH and CDR2 LQKENI. The CDR3 contains 14 residues.

This chain joins TRBV29-1 and TRBJ2-3; 9 bases align to TRBD1. CDR3 length equals 14 residues. CDR1 and CDR2 from the germline V gene are SQVTM and ANQGSEA. With 6 bases clipped from V and 1 base from J, the junction kept 5 bases outside the gene matches. This chain's CDR3 is CSVVRDRGTDTQYF. The CDR3 coding sequence is TGCAGCGTCGTCCGGGACAGGGGCACAGATACGCAGTATTTT.

This clonotype showed up just a few times. The rearrangement links TRBV15 to TRBJ2-1, with D possibly matching TRBD2 (6 bases). The CDR3 runs 15 residues. V lost 0 bases, J lost 6 bases, and 12 bases lay in between. Germline assignment: CDR1 LNHNV and CDR2 YYDKDF (reference sequence). CDR3 DNA sequence: TGTGCCACCAGCAGAGATTCAGGAGGGAGCAATGAGCAGTTCTTC. Protein: CATSRDSGGSNEQFF.

This clonotype was detected only a few times. The gene calls are TRBV20-1 and TRBJ2-1, with TRBD2 matching over 10 bases. The CDR3 loop spans 16 amino acids. Germline CDR1 DFQATT, CDR2 SNEGSKA (reference sequence). Unmatched junction bases numbered 4, after V lost 0 bases and J lost 2 bases. CDR3 sequence: CSARDILAGAYNEQFF. CDR3 DNA: TGCAGTGCTAGAGATATTCTAGCGGGGGCCTACAATGAGCAGTTCTTC.

This sequence joins TRBV12-1 and TRBJ2-1; the listed D gene, TRBD1, was not tested against the DNA. TRBV12-1 corresponds to a pseudogene. This CDR3 region has 16 residues. CDR3 in amino acids: CASSPETGGARNEQFF. In nucleotides, the CDR3 is TGTGCCAGCAGCCCGGAAACAGGGGGCGCCAGGAATGAGCAGTTCTTC.

The count of this clonotype is one. The rearrangement joins TRBV2 to TRBJ2-2; a weak D match, TRBD2 (5 bases). CDR1 is SNHLY, CDR2 FYNNEI, per germline. Trimming removed 5 bases from V and 8 bases from J, with 9 bases in between. CDR3 length equals 12 residues. Here the CDR3 reads CASSTGMGELFF. The CDR3 nucleotides are TGTGCCAGCAGTACCGGGATGGGGGAGCTGTTTTTT.

A few counts support this clonotype. This sequence joins TRBV10-3 and TRBJ2-7; the match to TRBD1 covers 9 bases. Per germline, CDR1 ENHRY and CDR2 SYGVKD. V lost 4 bases, J lost 3 bases, and 7 bases stayed unmatched. CDR3 size: 15 residues. CDR3 nucleotide sequence: TGTGCCATCAGTGGAGGACAGGGGATGAACTACGAGCAGTACTTC. This translates into CAISGGQGMNYEQYF.

There are a few counts of this clonotype. J is TRBJ2-7 and V is TRBV12-3 or TRBV12-4; D unresolved. This CDR3 has 13 residues. The ends were cut back, 5 bases at V and 7 bases at J, with 15 bases in the middle. The CDR3 spells CASSPRRAGEQYF. In DNA, the CDR3 is TGTGCCAGCAGTCCCCGTAGGGCTGGAGAGCAGTACTTC.

This clonotype appeared a few times. This chain links TRBV4-3 with TRBJ2-1; unclear D gene. Germline loops: CDR1 LGHNA, CDR2 YSLEER. Trimming stripped 0 bases from V and 2 bases from J, with 14 bases between. The CDR3 has 17 residues. The chain's CDR3 is CASSQDTPFTAYNEQFF. The CDR3 coding sequence is TGCGCCAGCAGCCAAGATACGCCCTTTACCGCCTACAATGAGCAGTTCTTC.

The chain couples TRBV5-1 to TRBJ2-7; 8 bases are shared with TRBD2. After removal of 0 bases from V and 0 bases from J, the junction contained 2 bases not matched to a gene. Germline V CDR1 and CDR2: SGHRS, YFSETQ. CDR3 length: 15 amino acids. CDR3 coding DNA: TGCGCCAGCAGCTTGGACGGGAGGGCCTCCTACGAGCAGTACTTC. Translation gives CASSLDGRASYEQYF.

This clonotype was counted between two and nine times. The chain combines TRBV30 with TRBJ2-3; unclear D gene. Germline-derived CDR1 and CDR2 are GTSNPN and SVGIG (reference sequence). The CDR3 is made up of 15 amino acids. Trimming took off 5 bases at V and 6 bases at J, with 21 bases between the two ends. The CDR3 DNA is TGTGCCTGGCGCCCGAATAGGAGAAAGCGCGATACGCAGTATTTT. This encodes CAWRPNRRKRDTQYF. The full variable domain, with the rest looked up from reference TRBV30 and TRBJ2-3, is SQTIHQWPATLVQPVGSPLSLECTVEGTSNPNLYWYRQAAGRGLQLLFYSVGIGQISSEVPQNLSASRPQDRQFILSSKKLLLSDSGFYLCAWRPNRRKRDTQYFGPGTRLTVL.

Remarks on this clonotype: An end of the junction does not agree with germline; a read error may underlie this. J is TRBJ1-2 and V is TRBV20-1, with 9 positions matching TRBD1. Germline CDR1 DFQATT, CDR2 SNEGSKA (reference sequence). The CDR3 length is 12 residues. The CDR3 nucleotides read TGCAGTGCTAGAGATACCGGGACAGGGCTTTCCTTC. Encoded protein: CSARDTGTGLSF.

This clonotype appeared many times. This chain uses TRBV7-3 with TRBJ2-2, with D perhaps TRBD1 (6 bases). The length of the CDR3 is 18 residues. The V end was cut by 5 bases, the J end by 5 bases, with 24 bases between. Germline CDR1 and CDR2: SGHTA and FQGTGA. In DNA, the CDR3 is TGTGCCAGCAGCCCCCAGGTCCTTCGACAGGCCCGGACCGGGGAGCTGTTTTTT. This encodes CASSPQVLRQARTGELFF.

The chain is built from TRBV12-3 or TRBV12-4 and TRBJ2-3; D possibly uses TRBD1 or TRBD2 (5 bases each). V was pared by 7 bases and J by 2 bases, with 19 bases between. This CDR3 is built from 16 residues. The CDR3 DNA sequence: TGTGCCAGCACCCTCTTCGGTATGGGGGTCACAGATACGCAGTATTTT. It codes for CASTLFGMGVTDTQYF.

The J gene is TRBJ2-1, the V gene TRBV9; D is undetermined. Germline CDR1 is SGDLS and CDR2 is YYNGEE. The length of the CDR3 is 15 residues. Between the trimmed V and J ends, which lost 0 bases and 4 bases, there was a span of 11 bases. The CDR3 reads CASSVAGAAYNEQFF. The CDR3 region has the DNA TGTGCCAGCAGCGTAGCTGGCGCGGCTTACAATGAGCAGTTCTTC.

In its sample, this clonotype was seen many times. The chain combines TRBV12-3 or TRBV12-4 with TRBJ1-1; maybe TRBD1 (5 bases). This CDR3 comprises 14 residues. Trimming cost V 3 bases and J 6 bases, with 14 bases left between them. The CDR3 region is CASSLARGGSEAFF. The CDR3 DNA is TGTGCCAGCAGTTTGGCGCGGGGCGGCTCTGAAGCTTTCTTT.

Concerning this clonotype: The missing conserved phenylalanine or tryptophan at the end of this CDR3 makes a read error likely. The DNA is left out, because the CDR3 cannot be placed on it with certainty; the CDR3 is given as TCRdb lists it. This chain uses TRBV21-1 with TRBJ2-1; no check of the table's D call, TRBD1, against the DNA was made. TRBV21-1 is labeled a pseudogene. The CDR3 spans 8 residues, counting both ends. This chain's CDR3 is CASSPGYD.

The V gene is TRBV18, the J gene TRBJ1-1; tentative D call: TRBD1 (6 bases). V was cut by 2 bases and J by 4 bases, with 8 bases left in between. This CDR3 is 13 amino acids long. Germline assignment: CDR1 KGHSH and CDR2 LQKENI. CDR3 nucleotides: TGTGCCAGCTCACCAACAGGGATCACTGAAGCTTTCTTT. It is translated as CASSPTGITEAFF.

In this sample, this clonotype turned up a few times. The V and J genes are TRBV20-1 and TRBJ2-1, with D possibly being TRBD2 (6 bases). Germline V gene lookup returns CDR1 DFQATT and CDR2 SNEGSKA (reference sequence). This CDR3 has 12 amino acids. Trimming stripped 6 bases from V and 7 bases from J, with 13 bases between. DNA of the CDR3: TGCAGTGCCAAGTATGGACTAAATGAGCAGTTCTTC. This translates into CSAKYGLNEQFF.

The chain combines TRBV7-9 with TRBJ1-2; D remains unclear. The germline V gene has CDR1 SEHNR and CDR2 FQNEAQ (reference sequence). The V end lost 5 bases, the J end lost 4 bases, and 11 bases lay between the germline ends. The CDR3 covers 13 residues. Here the CDR3 DNA reads TGTGCCAGCAGCCATACTATGAGCTATGGCTACACCTTC. This sequence encodes CASSHTMSYGYTF.

This clonotype has only a few counts. The rearrangement joins TRBV4-3 to TRBJ2-1; 9 nucleotides align to TRBD2. The CDR3 extends over 18 amino acids. The J segment lost 8 bases and the V segment lost 1 base, leaving 15 bases of the junction unmatched. Looked up from germline, CDR1 is LGHNA and CDR2 is YSLEER. CDR3 protein: CASSQGGSGRFHEDEQFF. DNA of the CDR3: TGCGCCAGCAGCCAAGGGGGCAGCGGGAGGTTCCATGAGGATGAGCAGTTCTTC.

In its sample, this clonotype was seen a few times. This rearrangement joins TRBV3-1 to TRBJ2-2, with 7 bases that match TRBD2. Germline loops: CDR1 LGHDT, CDR2 YNNKEL (reference sequence). V was clipped by 5 bases and J by 5 bases; unmatched bases: 2. The CDR3 is made up of 13 amino acids. The CDR3 sequence is CASSEGGTGELFF. Written as DNA, the CDR3 is TGTGCCAGCAGCGAGGGAGGGACCGGGGAGCTGTTTTTT.